This is a list of T cell receptor beta chains from one sample in a study of blood T cell repertoires in COVID-19. TCRdb's table, derived via immunoSEQ multiplex PCR, lists solely in-frame clones and lacks some. Of more than 250,000 clones detected, approximately 82% appear once; the ten largest clones hold around 5%. Sequencing was performed on PBMCs or T cells enriched from blood (not recorded which). The receptors shown here come from a man between 35 and 55 years old who had been exposed to COVID-19. Each CDR3 is given with its conserved first and last residue. D genes are given only for firm matches. Some rows have no size entry. The others give once, few or many, or a class for an expanded clone.

d_call: TRBD2; clone_size: NA; cdr3_length: 14; v_call: TRBV15; j_call: TRBJ2-7; cdr3_nt: TGTGCCACCAGCCTTGGTAGCGGGATCTACGAGCAGTACTTC; cdr3_aa: CATSLGSGIYEQYF
d_call: TRBD1; clone_size: NA; cdr3_length: 19; v_call: TRBV18; j_call: TRBJ1-3; cdr3_nt: TGTGCCAGCTCACCAGATGTACCCGGTCGACAGGGCGCTGGAAACACCATATATTTT; cdr3_aa: CASSPDVPGRQGAGNTIYF
d_call: TRBD1; clone_size: NA; cdr3_length: 14; v_call: TRBV5-5; j_call: TRBJ1-2; cdr3_nt: TGTGCCAGCAGCGGCGGGACAGGGGTATATGGCTACACCTTC; cdr3_aa: CASSGGTGVYGYTF
d_call: NA; clone_size: NA; cdr3_length: 13; v_call: TRBV11-3; j_call: TRBJ2-7; cdr3_nt: TGTGCCAGCAGCGTCCGCAACACAGATCGGCAGTACTTC; cdr3_aa: CASSVRNTDRQYF
d_call: TRBD1; clone_size: NA; cdr3_length: 14; v_call: TRBV19; j_call: TRBJ2-5; cdr3_nt: TGTGCCAGTAGTCCTACAGGGGGTAGAGAGACCCAGTACTTC; cdr3_aa: CASSPTGGRETQYF
d_call: TRBD2; clone_size: NA; cdr3_length: 19; v_call: TRBV4-1; j_call: TRBJ2-1; cdr3_nt: TGCGCCAGCAGCCAAGACGTGGGCGCCCTAGCGGGTGTCTACAATGAGCAGTTCTTC; cdr3_aa: CASSQDVGALAGVYNEQFF
d_call: NA; clone_size: once; cdr3_length: 13; v_call: TRBV3-1/TRBV3-2; j_call: TRBJ1-2; cdr3_nt: TGTGCCAGCGAAAACAGGGAAGGCTATGGCTACACCTTC; cdr3_aa: CASENREGYGYTF
d_call: NA; clone_size: NA; cdr3_length: 13; v_call: TRBV5-6; j_call: TRBJ1-2; cdr3_nt: TGTGCCAGCAGCTTGGGGGACACCTATGGCTACACCTTC; cdr3_aa: CASSLGDTYGYTF
d_call: TRBD1; clone_size: NA; cdr3_length: 14; v_call: TRBV6-5; j_call: TRBJ1-1; cdr3_nt: TGTGCCAGCAGTTACGGCGGGACAGCTGTTGAAGCTTTCTTT; cdr3_aa: CASSYGGTAVEAFF
d_call: NA; clone_size: NA; cdr3_length: 15; v_call: TRBV11-2; j_call: TRBJ2-2; cdr3_nt: TGTGCCAGCAGCTCTACGGGGGGCGCTCCCGGGGAGCTGTTTTTT; cdr3_aa: CASSSTGGAPGELFF
d_call: TRBD1; clone_size: NA; cdr3_length: 15; v_call: TRBV5-5; j_call: TRBJ1-1; cdr3_nt: TGTGCCATCACGAGGGGGACAGAACCGGACACTGAAGCTTTCTTT; cdr3_aa: CAITRGTEPDTEAFF
d_call: TRBD1; clone_size: NA; cdr3_length: 12; v_call: TRBV10-3; j_call: TRBJ2-5; cdr3_nt: TGTGCCTCCAGAGGGACAGAAGAGACCCAGTACTTC; cdr3_aa: CASRGTEETQYF
d_call: TRBD2; clone_size: NA; cdr3_length: 15; v_call: TRBV7-9; j_call: TRBJ2-1; cdr3_nt: TGTGCCAGCAGCTTAGCGGGAGGGCCGAGTAATGAGCAGTTCTTC; cdr3_aa: CASSLAGGPSNEQFF
d_call: NA; clone_size: NA; cdr3_length: 12; v_call: TRBV29-1; j_call: TRBJ1-4; cdr3_nt: TGCAGCGTTGCCGAGACAGGCGAAAAACTGTTTTTT; cdr3_aa: CSVAETGEKLFF
d_call: NA; clone_size: few; cdr3_length: 15; v_call: TRBV2; j_call: TRBJ1-4; cdr3_nt: TGTGCCAGCAGCCCGACAGCTCCCCGCGATGGAAAACTGTTTTTT; cdr3_aa: CASSPTAPRDGKLFF
d_call: NA; clone_size: NA; cdr3_length: 13; v_call: TRBV19; j_call: TRBJ1-5; cdr3_nt: TGTGCCAGTAGTATGATCCAGGGTCAGCCCCAGCATTTT; cdr3_aa: CASSMIQGQPQHF
d_call: NA; clone_size: NA; cdr3_length: 14; v_call: TRBV12-5; j_call: TRBJ2-4; cdr3_nt: TGTGCTAGTGGCATCGAGGGCCGGTGGGGCATTCAGTACTTC; cdr3_aa: CASGIEGRWGIQYF
d_call: TRBD2; clone_size: NA; cdr3_length: 13; v_call: TRBV7-8; j_call: TRBJ2-4; cdr3_nt: TGTGCCAGCAGCGTGCGGGAGGTCGGCATTCAGTACTTC; cdr3_aa: CASSVREVGIQYF
d_call: NA; clone_size: once; cdr3_length: 14; v_call: TRBV6-5; j_call: TRBJ2-7; cdr3_nt: TGTGCCAGCCGGATGGACTCTAGCTCCTACGAGCAGTACTTC; cdr3_aa: CASRMDSSSYEQYF
d_call: TRBD1; clone_size: once; cdr3_length: 11; v_call: TRBV24-1; j_call: TRBJ2-7; cdr3_nt: TGTGCCACCGGACAGGGACGGGAGCAGTACTTC; cdr3_aa: CATGQGREQYF
d_call: TRBD1; clone_size: NA; cdr3_length: 15; v_call: TRBV7-9; j_call: TRBJ1-1; cdr3_nt: TGTGCCAGCAGCAAGGGACAGGGGGCGTACACTGAAGCTTTCTTT; cdr3_aa: CASSKGQGAYTEAFF
d_call: TRBD2; clone_size: NA; cdr3_length: 18; v_call: TRBV10-1; j_call: TRBJ2-1; cdr3_nt: TGCGCCAGCAGTGCGGGGACACCGGGACTAGCGGTGTACAATGAGCAGTTCTTC; cdr3_aa: CASSAGTPGLAVYNEQFF
d_call: TRBD1; clone_size: NA; cdr3_length: 13; v_call: TRBV12-3/TRBV12-4; j_call: TRBJ1-2; cdr3_nt: TGTGCCAGCGGGCCCAGGGGGAACTATGGCTACACCTTC; cdr3_aa: CASGPRGNYGYTF
d_call: NA; clone_size: NA; cdr3_length: 19; v_call: TRBV4-1; j_call: TRBJ1-4; cdr3_nt: TGCGCCAGCACCGCCGTTTTAGGTCCTGGGGCTAAAACTAATGAAAAACTGTTTTTT; cdr3_aa: CASTAVLGPGAKTNEKLFF
d_call: TRBD1; clone_size: few; cdr3_length: 12; v_call: TRBV5-1; j_call: TRBJ1-3; cdr3_nt: TGCGCCAGCAGCTTACAGGGGAACACCATATATTTT; cdr3_aa: CASSLQGNTIYF
d_call: TRBD2; clone_size: NA; cdr3_length: 15; v_call: TRBV7-2; j_call: TRBJ2-3; cdr3_nt: TGTGCCAGCAGCTTTGGTAGCGGGGCCACAGATACGCAGTATTTT; cdr3_aa: CASSFGSGATDTQYF
d_call: TRBD2; clone_size: NA; cdr3_length: 15; v_call: TRBV7-3; j_call: TRBJ2-2; cdr3_nt: TGTGCCAGCAGCTTAGGACTAGCGGGAGCCGGGGAGCTGTTTTTT; cdr3_aa: CASSLGLAGAGELFF
d_call: TRBD2; clone_size: NA; cdr3_length: 15; v_call: TRBV30; j_call: TRBJ2-7; cdr3_nt: TGTGCCTGGAGGAGGGGACTAGCGGGAGCCTACGAGCAGTACTTC; cdr3_aa: CAWRRGLAGAYEQYF
d_call: NA; clone_size: NA; cdr3_length: 15; v_call: TRBV18; j_call: TRBJ1-4; cdr3_nt: TGTGCCAGCTCACCCCGGAGAGCCACTAATGAAAAACTGTTTTTT; cdr3_aa: CASSPRRATNEKLFF
d_call: NA; clone_size: NA; cdr3_length: 14; v_call: TRBV5-1; j_call: TRBJ1-2; cdr3_nt: TGCGCCAGCAGCTTAGGAGGGCTCGACTATGGCTACACCTTC; cdr3_aa: CASSLGGLDYGYTF
d_call: TRBD2; clone_size: NA; cdr3_length: 14; v_call: TRBV11-2; j_call: TRBJ2-5; cdr3_nt: TGTGCCAGCAGCCGGACTAGCAGCCTAGGGACCCAGTACTTC; cdr3_aa: CASSRTSSLGTQYF
d_call: TRBD2; clone_size: NA; cdr3_length: 12; v_call: TRBV5-1; j_call: TRBJ2-3; cdr3_nt: TGCGCCAGCAGCCGGGAGGGAGATACGCAGTATTTT; cdr3_aa: CASSREGDTQYF
d_call: TRBD1; clone_size: NA; cdr3_length: 15; v_call: TRBV9; j_call: TRBJ1-1; cdr3_nt: TGTGCCAGCAGCGTAGTGGGCAGGGGGCCCACTGAAGCTTTCTTT; cdr3_aa: CASSVVGRGPTEAFF
d_call: NA; clone_size: NA; cdr3_length: 11; v_call: TRBV29-1; j_call: TRBJ1-1; cdr3_nt: TGCAGCGTTCCCGCGGGTTCGGAAGCTTTCTTT; cdr3_aa: CSVPAGSEAFF
d_call: TRBD1; clone_size: NA; cdr3_length: 12; v_call: TRBV29-1; j_call: TRBJ1-2; cdr3_nt: TGCAGCGTCCAAACGACAGGGTATGGCTACACCTTC; cdr3_aa: CSVQTTGYGYTF
d_call: NA; clone_size: many; cdr3_length: 13; v_call: TRBV27; j_call: TRBJ2-1; cdr3_nt: TGTGCCAGCAGTTTGATGGCCTCGGGAGAGCAGTTCTTC; cdr3_aa: CASSLMASGEQFF
d_call: NA; clone_size: NA; cdr3_length: 14; v_call: TRBV6-6; j_call: TRBJ2-7; cdr3_nt: TGTGCCAGCAGTTACGACAGAACTTACTACGAGCAGTACTTC; cdr3_aa: CASSYDRTYYEQYF
d_call: NA; clone_size: NA; cdr3_length: 15; v_call: TRBV4-1; j_call: TRBJ1-4; cdr3_nt: TGCGCCAGCAGCCGCCTCCAGGGGAAGGGGGAAAAACTGTTTTTT; cdr3_aa: CASSRLQGKGEKLFF
d_call: NA; clone_size: once; cdr3_length: 14; v_call: TRBV2; j_call: TRBJ2-3; cdr3_nt: TGTGCCAGGACGAGGAGTACTAGCACAGATACGCAGTATTTT; cdr3_aa: CARTRSTSTDTQYF
d_call: TRBD2; clone_size: NA; cdr3_length: 14; v_call: TRBV25-1; j_call: TRBJ2-3; cdr3_nt: TGTGCCAGCAGTGTAGAGGGAGGGTCGGTTACGCAGTATTTT; cdr3_aa: CASSVEGGSVTQYF
d_call: NA; clone_size: NA; cdr3_length: 15; v_call: TRBV9; j_call: TRBJ2-1; cdr3_nt: TGTGCCAGCAGCGTAGAGTCTGGAGTGAACAATGAGCAGTTCTTC; cdr3_aa: CASSVESGVNNEQFF
d_call: NA; clone_size: NA; cdr3_length: 17; v_call: TRBV5-4; j_call: TRBJ2-2; cdr3_nt: TGTGCCAGCAGCTTGGGAGGAGGGGGCAAGATAACCGGGGAGCTGTTTTTT; cdr3_aa: CASSLGGGGKITGELFF
d_call: NA; clone_size: NA; cdr3_length: 17; v_call: TRBV21-1; j_call: TRBJ2-5; cdr3_nt: NA; cdr3_aa: CASGKGVGAGAEETQYF
d_call: NA; clone_size: NA; cdr3_length: 13; v_call: TRBV29-1; j_call: TRBJ1-5; cdr3_nt: TGCAGCGTTGGGGGGCAGGGCGGCTCCCCCCAGCATTTT; cdr3_aa: CSVGGQGGSPQHF
d_call: TRBD1; clone_size: NA; cdr3_length: 14; v_call: TRBV3-1/TRBV3-2; j_call: TRBJ1-1; cdr3_nt: TGTGCCAGCAGCCAGAACCGACAGGGCAGTTCCGCTTTCTTT; cdr3_aa: CASSQNRQGSSAFF
d_call: NA; clone_size: NA; cdr3_length: 13; v_call: TRBV2; j_call: TRBJ1-1; cdr3_nt: TGTGCCAGCAGTGAATCGGGTTACACTGAAGCTTTCTTT; cdr3_aa: CASSESGYTEAFF
d_call: NA; clone_size: NA; cdr3_length: 14; v_call: TRBV29-1; j_call: TRBJ2-7; cdr3_nt: TGCAGCGTTGGCAAACGGGTGAACTCCTACGAGCAGTACTTC; cdr3_aa: CSVGKRVNSYEQYF
d_call: TRBD1; clone_size: NA; cdr3_length: 19; v_call: TRBV18; j_call: TRBJ1-5; cdr3_nt: TGTGCCAGCTCACCCCTAGTGACTTGGGCAGGGGGCGAGGATCAGCCCCAGCATTTT; cdr3_aa: CASSPLVTWAGGEDQPQHF
d_call: NA; clone_size: once; cdr3_length: 12; v_call: TRBV7-8; j_call: TRBJ1-2; cdr3_nt: TGTGCCAGCAGCCTCAGAAACAGGGGCTACACCTTC; cdr3_aa: CASSLRNRGYTF
d_call: NA; clone_size: NA; cdr3_length: 15; v_call: TRBV18; j_call: TRBJ2-2; cdr3_nt: TGTGCCAGCTCACCAGGACATCAAGGCTCCGGGGAGCTGTTTTTT; cdr3_aa: CASSPGHQGSGELFF
d_call: NA; clone_size: NA; cdr3_length: 16; v_call: TRBV7-9; j_call: TRBJ1-4; cdr3_nt: TGTGCCAGCAGCCCCAAGGCAGCGGCAACTAATGAAAAACTGTTTTTT; cdr3_aa: CASSPKAAATNEKLFF
d_call: TRBD2; clone_size: NA; cdr3_length: 13; v_call: TRBV10-3; j_call: TRBJ2-3; cdr3_nt: TGTGCCATAACTAGCGACGGCACAGATACGCAGTATTTT; cdr3_aa: CAITSDGTDTQYF
d_call: TRBD2; clone_size: NA; cdr3_length: 14; v_call: TRBV29-1; j_call: TRBJ2-1; cdr3_nt: TGCAGCTCCAGACTAGCGGGAGGGTCCAATGAGCAGTTCTTC; cdr3_aa: CSSRLAGGSNEQFF
d_call: NA; clone_size: few; cdr3_length: 15; v_call: TRBV7-2; j_call: TRBJ2-1; cdr3_nt: TGTGCCAGCAGCCAGAGGGGGGAGGGGACCAATGAGCAGTTCTTC; cdr3_aa: CASSQRGEGTNEQFF
d_call: NA; clone_size: NA; cdr3_length: 15; v_call: TRBV5-5; j_call: TRBJ1-2; cdr3_nt: TGTGCCAGCAGCTTAGGGGATCTCGATAACTATGGCTACACCTTC; cdr3_aa: CASSLGDLDNYGYTF
d_call: TRBD1; clone_size: NA; cdr3_length: 15; v_call: TRBV5-4; j_call: TRBJ2-3; cdr3_nt: TGTGCCAGCAGCGTGGGACAGGGGGACACAGATACGCAGTATTTT; cdr3_aa: CASSVGQGDTDTQYF
d_call: NA; clone_size: NA; cdr3_length: 15; v_call: TRBV19; j_call: TRBJ2-5; cdr3_nt: TGTGCCAGTACTACTCAGGGGGGCGCCGTGGAGACCCAGTACTTC; cdr3_aa: CASTTQGGAVETQYF
d_call: TRBD2; clone_size: NA; cdr3_length: 16; v_call: TRBV2; j_call: TRBJ2-1; cdr3_nt: TGTGCCAGCAGTGAAGCGGGGACTAGCGGGAGGGGTGAGCAGTTCTTC; cdr3_aa: CASSEAGTSGRGEQFF
d_call: NA; clone_size: NA; cdr3_length: 17; v_call: TRBV5-1; j_call: TRBJ1-1; cdr3_nt: TGCGCCAGCAGCTTAGCGTTCGGTGTCGCCCCCGGGACTGAAGCTTTCTTT; cdr3_aa: CASSLAFGVAPGTEAFF